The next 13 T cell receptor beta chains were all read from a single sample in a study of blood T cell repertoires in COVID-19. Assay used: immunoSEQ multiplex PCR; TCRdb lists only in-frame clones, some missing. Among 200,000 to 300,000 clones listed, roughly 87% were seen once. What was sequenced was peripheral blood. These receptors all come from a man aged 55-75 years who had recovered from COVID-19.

CDR3 DNA: TGTGCCAGCAGCTCGAGGGGGCACTATAATGAAAAACTGTTTTTT. This gives the protein CASSSRGHYNEKLFF. The V and J genes are TRBV13 and TRBJ1-4, with 7 nucleotides matching TRBD1. Germline assignment: CDR1 PRHDT and CDR2 FYEKMQ (reference sequence). With 4 bases clipped from V and 4 bases from J, the junction kept 6 bases outside the gene matches. This CDR3 has 15 residues.

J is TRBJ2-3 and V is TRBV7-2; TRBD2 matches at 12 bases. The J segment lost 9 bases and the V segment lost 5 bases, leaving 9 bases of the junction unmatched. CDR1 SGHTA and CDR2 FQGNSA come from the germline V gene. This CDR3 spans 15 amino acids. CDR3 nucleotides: TGTGCCAGCAGCCCCCAAGGACTAGCGGGGTTCACGCAGTATTTT. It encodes CASSPQGLAGFTQYF.

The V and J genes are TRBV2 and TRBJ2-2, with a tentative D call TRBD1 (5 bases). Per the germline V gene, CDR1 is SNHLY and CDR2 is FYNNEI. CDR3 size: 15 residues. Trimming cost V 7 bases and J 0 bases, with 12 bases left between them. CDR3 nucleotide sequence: TGTGCCAGCATTAGAGACAGACCGAACACCGGGGAGCTGTTTTTT. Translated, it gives CASIRDRPNTGELFF. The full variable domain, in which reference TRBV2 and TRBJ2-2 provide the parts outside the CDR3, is EPEVTQTPSHQVTQMGQEVILRCVPISNHLYFYWYRQILGQKVEFLVSFYNNEISEKSEIFDDQFSVERPDGSNFTLKIRSTKLEDSAMYFCASIRDRPNTGELFFGEGSRLTVL.

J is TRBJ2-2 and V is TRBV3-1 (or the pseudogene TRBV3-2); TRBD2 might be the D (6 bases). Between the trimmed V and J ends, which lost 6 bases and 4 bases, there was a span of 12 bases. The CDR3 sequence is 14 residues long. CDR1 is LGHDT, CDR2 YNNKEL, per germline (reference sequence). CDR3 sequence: CASRPSGRTGELFF. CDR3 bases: TGTGCCAGCAGACCCAGCGGGCGCACCGGGGAGCTGTTTTTT.

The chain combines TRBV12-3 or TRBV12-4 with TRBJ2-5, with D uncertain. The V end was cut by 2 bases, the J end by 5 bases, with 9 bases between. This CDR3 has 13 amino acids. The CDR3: CASSLSVTETQYF. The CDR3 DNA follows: TGTGCCAGCAGTTTAAGCGTTACGGAGACCCAGTACTTC.

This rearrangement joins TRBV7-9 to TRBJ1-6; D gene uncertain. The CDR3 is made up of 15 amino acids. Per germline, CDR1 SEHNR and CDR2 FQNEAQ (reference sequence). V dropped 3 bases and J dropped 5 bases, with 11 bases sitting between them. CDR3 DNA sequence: TGTGCCAGCAGCTTTCGGTCGGTCAATAATTCACCCCTCCACTTT. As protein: CASSFRSVNNSPLHF.

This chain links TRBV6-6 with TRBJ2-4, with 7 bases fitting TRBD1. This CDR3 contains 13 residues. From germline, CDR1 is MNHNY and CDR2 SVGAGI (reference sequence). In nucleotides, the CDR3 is TGTGTCTCGACAGGGTATGCCAAAAACATTCAGTACTTC. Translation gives CVSTGYAKNIQYF.

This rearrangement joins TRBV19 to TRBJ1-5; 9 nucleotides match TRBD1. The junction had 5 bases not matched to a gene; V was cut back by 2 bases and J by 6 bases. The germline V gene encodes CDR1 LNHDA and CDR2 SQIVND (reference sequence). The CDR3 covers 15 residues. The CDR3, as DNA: TGTGCCAGTAGTATATTGGGACAGGGAACTCAGCCCCAGCATTTT. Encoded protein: CASSILGQGTQPQHF.

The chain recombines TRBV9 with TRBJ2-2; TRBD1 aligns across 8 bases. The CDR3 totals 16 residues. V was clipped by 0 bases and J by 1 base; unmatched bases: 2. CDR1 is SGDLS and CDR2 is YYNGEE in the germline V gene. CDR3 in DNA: TGTGCCAGCAGCGTAGCCAGGGGGCGGAACACCGGGGAGCTGTTTTTT. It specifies CASSVARGRNTGELFF.

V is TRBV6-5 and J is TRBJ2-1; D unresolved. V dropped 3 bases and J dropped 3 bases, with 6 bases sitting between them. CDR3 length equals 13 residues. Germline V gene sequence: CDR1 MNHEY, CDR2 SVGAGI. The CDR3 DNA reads TGTGCCAGCAGTTATCCAGACTACAATGAGCAGTTCTTC. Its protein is CASSYPDYNEQFF.

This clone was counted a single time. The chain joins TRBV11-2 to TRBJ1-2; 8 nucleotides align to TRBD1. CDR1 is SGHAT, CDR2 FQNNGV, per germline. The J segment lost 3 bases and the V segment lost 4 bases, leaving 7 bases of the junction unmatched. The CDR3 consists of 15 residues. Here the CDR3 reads CASSSSGGVDYGYTF. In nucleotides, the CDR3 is TGTGCCAGCAGCTCCTCAGGGGGCGTTGACTATGGCTACACCTTC.

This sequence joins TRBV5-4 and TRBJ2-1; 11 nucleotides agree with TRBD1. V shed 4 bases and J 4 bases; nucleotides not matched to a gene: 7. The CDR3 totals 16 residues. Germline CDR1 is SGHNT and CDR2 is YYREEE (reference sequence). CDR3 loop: CASSPDRGRVYNEQFF. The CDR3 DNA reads TGTGCCAGCAGCCCGGACAGGGGGCGCGTTTACAATGAGCAGTTCTTC.

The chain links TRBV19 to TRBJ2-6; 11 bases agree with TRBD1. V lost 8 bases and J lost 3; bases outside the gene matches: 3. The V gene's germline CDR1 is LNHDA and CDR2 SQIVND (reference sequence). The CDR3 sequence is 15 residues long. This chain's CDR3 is CASGQGALGANVLTF. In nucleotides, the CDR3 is TGTGCCAGTGGACAGGGGGCGCTTGGGGCCAACGTCCTGACTTTC.